Below are 7 T cell receptor beta chains sequenced from a single sample in a study of shared clonotypes between healthy human individuals. Terminally differentiated effector memory CD45RA+ cells were excluded by CCR7 positive selection of CD45RO-negative cells. Clones were sequenced by immunoSEQ multiplex PCR, and TCRdb holds only the in-frame ones, with some missing. The repertoire has approximately 590,000 clones, over 95% of them found once; the top ten carry about 0.11%. Sequencing was done on a sample of naive CD8+ T cells sorted from blood. These receptors all stem from a woman in her twenties or thirties in good health.

The V gene is TRBV11-2, the J gene TRBJ2-5, with D perhaps being TRBD1 or TRBD2 (6 bases each). Germline loops: CDR1 SGHAT, CDR2 FQNNGV. This CDR3 is 13 amino acids long. Written as DNA, the CDR3 is TGTGCTTCGGGGGATCCGGGGGCTGAGACCCAGTACTTC. Translation: CASGDPGAETQYF.

The CDR3 nucleotides are TGCGCCAGCAGCCAGCGGAAAGCGGGAGGGTTCTACGAGCAGTACTTC. Its protein product is CASSQRKAGGFYEQYF. J is TRBJ2-7 and V is TRBV4-1; 10 nucleotides line up with TRBD2. The ends lost 3 bases at V and 3 bases at J; junction bases unmatched: 8. The CDR3 runs to 16 residues. Germline V gene data show CDR1 as MGHRA and CDR2 as YSYEKL.

Only one count was recorded for this clone. This CDR3 is CASRNDRKGEQFF. In DNA, the CDR3 is TGTGCCAGCAGAAACGACAGGAAGGGTGAGCAGTTCTTC. The J gene is TRBJ2-1, the V gene TRBV6-4; D perhaps matches TRBD1 (6 bases). Germline V CDR1 and CDR2: MRHNA, SNTAGT. The CDR3 sequence is 13 residues long. The V and J ends lost 6 bases and 9 bases respectively, with 15 bases between them.

In regard to this clone: Other DNA sequences from this sample encode an identical CDR3 as well. The chain uses TRBV19 and TRBJ1-1; D might be TRBD1 (5 bases). The germline V and J ends were trimmed by 3 bases and 0 bases, with 8 bases remaining between them. CDR1 LNHDA and CDR2 SQIVND come from the germline V gene (reference sequence). The CDR3 loop spans 14 amino acids. The chain's CDR3 is CASSIWGMNTEAFF. CDR3 sequence (DNA): TGTGCCAGTAGTATTTGGGGGATGAACACTGAAGCTTTCTTT.

The rearrangement uses TRBV29-1 and TRBJ2-7; D remains ambiguous. The V end was cut by 4 bases, the J end by 0 bases, with 16 bases between. The CDR3 runs 15 residues. Germline loops: CDR1 SQVTM, CDR2 ANQGSEA. CDR3 loop: CSVVFPGRSSYEQYF. Written as DNA, the CDR3 is TGCAGCGTTGTCTTTCCTGGACGGAGCTCCTACGAGCAGTACTTC.

The rearrangement uses TRBV29-1 and TRBJ2-2; the match to TRBD1 covers 10 bases. Germline CDR1 reads SQVTM; CDR2 reads ANQGSEA. After removal of 7 bases from V and 7 bases from J, the junction contained 0 bases not matched to a gene. This CDR3 is 11 amino acids long. The CDR3 spells CSGTGGGELFF. CDR3 coding DNA: TGCAGCGGGACAGGGGGCGGGGAGCTGTTTTTT.

The chain joins TRBV6-1 to TRBJ1-2; no definite D call. The germline V gene encodes CDR1 MNHNS and CDR2 SASEGT. The CDR3 extends over 18 amino acids. Trimming took 0 bases from V and 8 from J, leaving 25 bases between them. The CDR3 is CASSEALYARPLERGYTF. The CDR3 bases are TGTGCCAGCAGTGAAGCGCTCTACGCTCGCCCGTTGGAGCGGGGCTACACCTTC.